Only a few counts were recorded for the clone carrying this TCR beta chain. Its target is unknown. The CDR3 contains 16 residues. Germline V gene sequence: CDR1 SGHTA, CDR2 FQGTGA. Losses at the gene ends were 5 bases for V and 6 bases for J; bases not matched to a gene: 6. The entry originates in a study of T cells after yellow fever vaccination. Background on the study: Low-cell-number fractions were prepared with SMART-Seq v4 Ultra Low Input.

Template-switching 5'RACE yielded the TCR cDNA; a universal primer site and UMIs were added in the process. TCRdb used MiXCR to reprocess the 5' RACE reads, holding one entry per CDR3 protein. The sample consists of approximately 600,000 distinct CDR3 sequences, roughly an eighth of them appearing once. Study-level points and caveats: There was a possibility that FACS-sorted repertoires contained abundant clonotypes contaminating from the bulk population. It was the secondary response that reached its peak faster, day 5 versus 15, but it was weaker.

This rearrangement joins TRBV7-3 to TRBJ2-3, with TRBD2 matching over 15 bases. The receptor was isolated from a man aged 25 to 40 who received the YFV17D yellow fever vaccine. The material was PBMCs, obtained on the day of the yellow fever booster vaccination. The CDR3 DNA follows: TGTGCCAGCAGCGGATCAGGACTAGCGGGGGGGGATACGCAGTATTTT. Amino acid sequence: CASSGSGLAGGDTQYF.